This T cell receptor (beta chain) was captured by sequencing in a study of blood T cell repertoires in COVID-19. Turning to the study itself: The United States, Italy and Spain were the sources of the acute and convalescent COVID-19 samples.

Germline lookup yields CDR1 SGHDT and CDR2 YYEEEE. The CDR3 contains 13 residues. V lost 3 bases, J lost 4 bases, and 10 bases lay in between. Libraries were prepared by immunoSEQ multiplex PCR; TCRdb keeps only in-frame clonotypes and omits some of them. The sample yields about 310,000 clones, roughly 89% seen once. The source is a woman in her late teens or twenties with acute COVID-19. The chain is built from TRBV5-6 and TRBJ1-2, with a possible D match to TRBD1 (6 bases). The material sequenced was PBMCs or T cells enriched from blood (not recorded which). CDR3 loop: CASSWTDSYGYTF. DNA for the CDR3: TGTGCCAGCAGCTGGACAGACAGCTATGGCTACACCTTC.